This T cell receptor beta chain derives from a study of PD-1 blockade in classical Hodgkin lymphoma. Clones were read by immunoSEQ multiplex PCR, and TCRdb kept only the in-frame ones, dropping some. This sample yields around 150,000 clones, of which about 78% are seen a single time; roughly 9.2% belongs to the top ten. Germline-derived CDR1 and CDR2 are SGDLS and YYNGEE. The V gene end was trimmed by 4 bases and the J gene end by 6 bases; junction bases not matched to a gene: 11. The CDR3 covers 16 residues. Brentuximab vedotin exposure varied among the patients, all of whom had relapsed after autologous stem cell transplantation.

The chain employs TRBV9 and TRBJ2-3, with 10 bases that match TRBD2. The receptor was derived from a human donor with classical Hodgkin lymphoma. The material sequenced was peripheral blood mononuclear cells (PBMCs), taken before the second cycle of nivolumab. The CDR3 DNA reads TGTGCCAGCAGCTTCATAGCGGGAGGTCCCACTGATACGCAGTATTTT. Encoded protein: CASSFIAGGPTDTQYF.